The 7 T cell receptor beta chains below all came from one sample that was sequenced in a study of technical replicates of blood from several donors. Profiling relied on immunoSEQ multiplex PCR, and the TCRdb table lists in-frame clones only, not all of them. Altogether 90,000 to 100,000 clones are present, under 97% being singletons, with the ten largest covering 0.22%. The sample consisted of T cells isolated from PBMCs. The origin of the receptors is a human donor in good health.

The chain uses TRBV6-6 and TRBJ1-3; D gene ambiguous. CDR3 size: 11 residues. The V gene's germline CDR1 is MNHNY and CDR2 SVGAGI (reference sequence). V was pared by 6 bases and J by 6 bases, with 6 bases between. The CDR3 nucleotides are TGTGCCAGCAGGGCTGTAAACACCATATATTTT. This codes for CASRAVNTIYF.

The chain couples TRBV5-1 to TRBJ2-5; 8 bases match TRBD2. CDR1 SGHRS and CDR2 YFSETQ come from the germline V gene. The CDR3 contains 16 residues. The V segment lost 0 bases and the J segment 2 bases; nucleotides outside the gene matches: 6. CDR3 protein: CASSLAKGGRQETQYF. CDR3 DNA sequence: TGCGCCAGCAGCTTGGCCAAGGGCGGGAGGCAAGAGACCCAGTACTTC. The entire variable domain, with the rest obtained from reference TRBV5-1 and TRBJ2-5, is as follows: KAGVTQTPRYLIKTRGQQVTLSCSPISGHRSVSWYQQTPGQGLQFLFEYFSETQRNKGNFPGRFSGRQFSNSRSEMNVSTLELGDSALYLCASSLAKGGRQETQYFGPGTRLLVL.

This sequence joins TRBV7-6 and TRBJ2-1; 14 positions match TRBD2. The CDR3 covers 17 residues. Germline values: CDR1 SGHVS, CDR2 FNYEAQ. The ends lost 5 bases at V and 4 bases at J; junction bases unmatched: 7. CDR3 loop: CASSIRLAGGIYNEQFF. The DNA of the CDR3 is TGTGCCAGCAGCATAAGACTAGCGGGAGGGATATACAATGAGCAGTTCTTC.

The V and J genes are TRBV2 and TRBJ2-7; maybe TRBD1 (7 bases). V lost 3 bases to trimming and J lost 6 bases, with 12 bases between them. This CDR3 has 13 residues. Per the germline V gene, CDR1 is SNHLY and CDR2 is FYNNEI. The CDR3 bases are TGTGCCAGCAGTGATCAGGGGGGAAGCGAGCAGTACTTC. Its translation is CASSDQGGSEQYF.

The chain joins TRBV16 to TRBJ2-1; 7 bases agree with TRBD2. J gave up 7 bases and V 6 bases, and 9 bases lay outside the gene matches. CDR1 KGHSY and CDR2 FQNENV come from the germline V gene. This CDR3 contains 14 residues. The CDR3 bases are TGTGCCAGCAGTGAGGGAGGGGTGCTGAATGAGCAGTTCTTC. Its protein product is CASSEGGVLNEQFF. Filled out from reference TRBV16 and TRBJ2-1, the complete variable domain reads GEEVAQTPKHLVRGEGQKAKLYCAPIKGHSYVFWYQQVLKNEFKFLISFQNENVFDETGMPKERFSAKCLPNSPCSLEIQATKLEDSAVYFCASSEGGVLNEQFFGPGTRLTVL.

This chain uses TRBV5-6 with TRBJ1-1, with TRBD1 as a possible D gene (5 bases). Germline lookup yields CDR1 SGHDT and CDR2 YYEEEE. The CDR3 has 15 residues. Trimming shortened V by 6 bases and J by 0 bases, and 15 bases separated the two germline ends. The CDR3 DNA is TGTGCCAGCAAATGGGGGGGGTTGATGAACACTGAAGCTTTCTTT. Protein product: CASKWGGLMNTEAFF.

This rearrangement joins TRBV4-2 to TRBJ2-1, with 7 bases lining up with TRBD1. The germline CDR1 and CDR2 sequences are LGHNA and YNFKEQ. This CDR3 has 16 residues. With V trimmed by 1 base and J by 2 bases, 5 bases remained unmatched. The CDR3 protein is CASSQVGTVTYNEQFF. The DNA of the CDR3 is TGTGCCAGCAGCCAAGTTGGGACAGTAACCTACAATGAGCAGTTCTTC.